This entry features one TCR beta chain sequence. The antigen remains unidentified. RNA, at roughly 0.45 to 1 ug, was reverse transcribed with random hexamers. It was immunoSEQ multiplex PCR that amplified TCR beta CDR3 across 54 Vbeta and 13 Jbeta. From the immunoSEQ multiplex PCR reads, TCRdb called clonotypes with MiXCR, one entry per CDR3 protein. The data show 150,000 to 200,000 distinct CDR3 sequences, 90% to 95% seen once. The CDR3 has 10 residues. From germline, CDR1 is KGHDR and CDR2 SFDVKD. V lost 4 bases, J lost 5 bases, and 1 base lay in between. The entry originates in a study of CD8 T cells in Susac syndrome. Study-wide points: The study conceded that relatively few individuals underwent its TCR sequencing and HLA analysis.

This chain joins TRBV24-1 and TRBJ2-5; D is unclear. The sample was CD4+ T cells from PBMCs. The clonotype was recovered from a human donor with multiple sclerosis. CDR3 coding DNA: TGTGCCACCAGTGAGGAGACCCAGTACTTC. It encodes CATSEETQYF.